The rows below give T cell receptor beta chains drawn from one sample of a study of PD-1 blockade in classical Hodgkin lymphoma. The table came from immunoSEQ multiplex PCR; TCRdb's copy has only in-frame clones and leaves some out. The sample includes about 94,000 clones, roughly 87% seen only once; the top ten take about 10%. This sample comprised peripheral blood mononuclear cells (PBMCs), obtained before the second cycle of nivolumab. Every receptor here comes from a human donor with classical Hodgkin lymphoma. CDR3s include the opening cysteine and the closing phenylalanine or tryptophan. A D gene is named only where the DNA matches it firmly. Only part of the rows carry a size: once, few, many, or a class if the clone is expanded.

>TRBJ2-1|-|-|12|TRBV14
CASSPETREQFF
TGTGCCAGCAGCCCCGAAACCCGTGAGCAGTTCTTC
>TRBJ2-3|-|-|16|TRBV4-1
CASSQAASQSTDTQYF
TGCGCCAGCAGCCAAGCTGCCAGCCAAAGCACAGATACGCAGTATTTT
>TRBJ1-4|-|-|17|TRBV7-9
CASSLSLWTESNEKLFF
TGTGCCAGCAGCTTAAGCCTTTGGACAGAGAGCAATGAAAAACTGTTTTTT
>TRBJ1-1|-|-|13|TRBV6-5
CASIQGWNTEAFF
TGTGCCAGCATCCAGGGATGGAACACTGAAGCTTTCTTT
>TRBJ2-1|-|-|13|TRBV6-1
CASRRDEYNEQFF
TGTGCCAGCAGACGGGATGAGTACAATGAGCAGTTCTTC
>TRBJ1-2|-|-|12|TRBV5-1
CASSLDRVGYTF
TGCGCCAGCAGCTTGGACAGGGTTGGCTACACCTTC
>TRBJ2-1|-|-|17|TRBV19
CASSIGLGPRTYNEQFF
TGTGCCAGTAGTATAGGGTTGGGACCTAGAACCTACAATGAGCAGTTCTTC
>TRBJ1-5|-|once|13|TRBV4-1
CASSQDLNQPQHF
TGCGCCAGCAGCCAAGATCTAAATCAGCCCCAGCATTTT
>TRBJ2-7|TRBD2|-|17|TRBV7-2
CASSLVGWGGSPYEQYF
TGTGCCAGCAGCTTAGTTGGGTGGGGGGGAAGTCCCTACGAGCAGTACTTC
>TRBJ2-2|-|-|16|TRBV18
CASSPQGTVNTGELFF
TGTGCCAGCTCACCACAGGGGACGGTGAACACCGGGGAGCTGTTTTTT
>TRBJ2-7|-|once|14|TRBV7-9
CASSLSPSSYEQYF
TGTGCCAGCAGCTTATCTCCATCCTCCTACGAGCAGTACTTC
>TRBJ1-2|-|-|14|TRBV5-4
CASSLNRDGDGYTF
TGTGCCAGCAGCTTGAACAGGGACGGGGATGGCTACACCTTC
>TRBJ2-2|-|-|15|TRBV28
CASSLSGTYTGELFF
TGTGCCAGCAGTTTATCAGGGACGTACACCGGGGAGCTGTTTTTT
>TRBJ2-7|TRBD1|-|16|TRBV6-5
CASSSPGQGTTYEQYF
TGTGCCAGCAGTTCCCCGGGACAGGGGACTACCTACGAGCAGTACTTC
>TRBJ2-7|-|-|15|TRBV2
CASGPRTEPNYEQYF
TGTGCCAGCGGACCCAGGACAGAACCAAACTACGAGCAGTACTTC
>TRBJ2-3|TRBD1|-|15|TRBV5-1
CASSLAGGDTDTQYF
TGCGCCAGCAGCTTGGCAGGGGGCGACACAGATACGCAGTATTTT
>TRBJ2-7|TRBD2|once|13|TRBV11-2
CASSLGGNHEQYF
TGTGCCAGCAGCTTGGGAGGGAACCACGAGCAGTACTTC
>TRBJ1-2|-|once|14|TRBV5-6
CASSLGQSPYGYTF
TGTGCCAGCAGCTTGGGCCAGTCCCCCTATGGCTACACCTTC
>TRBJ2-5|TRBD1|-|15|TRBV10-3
CAISESEGAGETQYF
TGTGCCATCAGTGAGTCCGAGGGGGCGGGTGAGACCCAGTACTTC
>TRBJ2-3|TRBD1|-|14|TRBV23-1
CASSLRDSQDTQYF
TGCGCCAGCAGTCTACGGGACAGTCAGGATACGCAGTATTTT
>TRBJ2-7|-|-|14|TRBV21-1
CASSNDRIRYEQYF
TGTGCCAGCAGCAACGACAGGATAAGATACGAGCAGTACTTC
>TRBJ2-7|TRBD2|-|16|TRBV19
CASSIELAGSAGQQYF
TGTGCCAGTAGTATAGAACTAGCGGGATCCGCGGGACAGCAGTACTTC
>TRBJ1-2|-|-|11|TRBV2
CASIQSYGYTF
TGTGCCAGCATCCAGAGCTATGGCTACACCTTC
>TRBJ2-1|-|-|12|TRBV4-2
CASSQVSAEQFF
TGTGCCAGCAGCCAAGTTTCGGCGGAGCAGTTCTTC
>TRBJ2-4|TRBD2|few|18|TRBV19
CASSWRLAGVAAKNIQYF
TGTGCCAGTAGTTGGAGACTAGCGGGAGTGGCGGCCAAAAACATTCAGTACTTC
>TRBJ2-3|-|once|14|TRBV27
CASSWTASTDTQYF
TGTGCCAGCAGTTGGACAGCTAGCACAGATACGCAGTATTTT
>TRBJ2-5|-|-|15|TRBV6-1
CASSDPTRVRETQYF
TGTGCCAGCAGTGACCCTACCCGGGTTCGGGAGACCCAGTACTTC
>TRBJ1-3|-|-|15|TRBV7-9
CASSLGRVSGNTIYF
TGTGCCAGCAGCTTGGGGCGGGTTTCTGGAAACACCATATATTTT
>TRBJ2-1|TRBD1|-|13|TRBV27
CASCRDRGVEQFF
TGTGCCAGCTGCCGGGACAGGGGCGTCGAGCAGTTCTTC
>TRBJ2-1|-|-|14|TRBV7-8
CASSLYRSYNEQFF
TGTGCCAGCAGCCTTTACCGCTCCTACAATGAGCAGTTCTTC
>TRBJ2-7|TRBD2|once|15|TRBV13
CASRTLAGGLDEQYF
TGTGCCAGCAGAACTCTAGCGGGGGGGCTTGACGAGCAGTACTTC
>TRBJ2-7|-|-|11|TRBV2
CASNRDYEQYF
TGTGCCAGTAACAGGGACTACGAGCAGTACTTC
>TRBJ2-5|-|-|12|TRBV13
CASSSPKETQYF
TGTGCCAGCAGCTCACCCAAAGAGACCCAGTACTTC
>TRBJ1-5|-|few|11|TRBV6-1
CASSESQPQHF
TGTGCCAGCAGTGAATCTCAGCCCCAGCATTTT
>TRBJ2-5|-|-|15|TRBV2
CASSLKTGSQETQYF
TGTGCCAGCAGTCTTAAAACCGGGTCACAAGAGACCCAGTACTTC
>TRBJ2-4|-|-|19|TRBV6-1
CASSGRTYTGILAKNIQYF
TGTGCCAGCAGTGGCCGAACCTACACAGGGATACTAGCCAAAAACATTCAGTACTTC
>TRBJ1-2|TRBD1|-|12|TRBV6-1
CASRTGTYGYTF
TGTGCCAGCAGGACAGGGACCTATGGCTACACCTTC
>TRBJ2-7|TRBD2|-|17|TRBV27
CASSPVARGSLRDEQYF
TGTGCCAGCAGCCCCGTTGCGCGGGGGTCCCTACGGGACGAGCAGTACTTC
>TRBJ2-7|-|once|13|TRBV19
CASSGSGGYEQYF
TGTGCCAGTAGTGGTAGCGGAGGCTACGAGCAGTACTTC
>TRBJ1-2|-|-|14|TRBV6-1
CASSPRNIGGGYTF
TGTGCCAGCAGCCCTCGCAATATAGGAGGTGGCTACACCTTC
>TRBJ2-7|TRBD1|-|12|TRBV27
CASRGTVYEQYF
TGTGCCAGCAGAGGGACAGTCTACGAGCAGTACTTC
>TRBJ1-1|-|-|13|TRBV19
CASSFRTNTEAFF
TGTGCCAGTAGTTTTCGGACGAACACTGAAGCTTTCTTT
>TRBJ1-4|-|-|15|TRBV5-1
CASSLGWGVDEKLFF
TGCGCCAGCAGCTTGGGTTGGGGGGTCGATGAAAAACTGTTTTTT
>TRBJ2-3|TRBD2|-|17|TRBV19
CASRGLAGAVHTDTQYF
TGTGCCAGTAGGGGACTAGCGGGAGCGGTGCACACAGATACGCAGTATTTT
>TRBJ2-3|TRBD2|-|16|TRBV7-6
CASSSLAGGSTDTQYF
TGTGCCAGCAGCTCACTAGCGGGAGGAAGCACAGATACGCAGTATTTT
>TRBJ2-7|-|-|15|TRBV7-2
CASSLSSGLSYEQYF
TGTGCCAGCAGCTTAAGTTCCGGGCTTTCCTACGAGCAGTACTTC
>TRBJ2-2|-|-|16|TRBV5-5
CASSIQAGLITGELFF
TGTGCCAGCAGCATCCAGGCGGGGCTGATCACCGGGGAGCTGTTTTTT
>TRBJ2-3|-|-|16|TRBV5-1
CASSLFGQSSTDTQYF
TGCGCCAGCAGCTTGTTCGGACAAAGTAGCACAGATACGCAGTATTTT
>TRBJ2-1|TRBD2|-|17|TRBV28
CASRGTSEMSRYNEQFF
TGTGCCAGCAGGGGGACTAGCGAAATGTCACGTTACAATGAGCAGTTCTTC
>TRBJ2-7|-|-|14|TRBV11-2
CASSSTAVFYEQYF
TGTGCCAGCAGCTCAACAGCGGTCTTCTACGAGCAGTACTTC
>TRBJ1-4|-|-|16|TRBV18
CASSYGGLSANEKLFF
TGTGCCAGCTCGTACGGCGGGTTATCAGCTAATGAAAAACTGTTTTTT